What follows describes a single TCR beta chain. No antigen is known for it. This sample stems from a study of OX40 agonist ivuxolimab in advanced cancers. Study-wide background: The patients got ivuxolimab, which is an agonistic anti-OX40 (CD134) antibody. Study findings and constraints: On average, a greater number of expanded clones characterised CD8+ T cells relative to CD4+.

The CDR3 sequence is 18 residues long. Losses at the gene ends were 5 bases for V and 5 bases for J; bases not matched to a gene: 15. Germline-derived CDR1 and CDR2 are LNHDA and SQIVND (reference sequence). Here immunoSEQ multiplex PCR was the method, and the copy in TCRdb shows in-frame clones only, minus some. Among about 55,000 clones listed, roughly 80% were seen once. The genes are TRBV19 and TRBJ2-1; 10 bases line up with TRBD1. The sequence was obtained from an adult with an advanced solid tumor such as melanoma, head and neck, liver or kidney cancer. This material consisted of CD4+ or CD8+ T cells sorted from blood, taken in a trial of the OX40 agonist ivuxolimab. The CDR3 loop reads CASSRDRGSPPKNNEQFF. The DNA of the CDR3 is TGTGCCAGTAGTCGGGACAGGGGTAGCCCCCCGAAAAACAATGAGCAGTTCTTC.